This T cell receptor beta chain emerged from a study of monozygotic twins with cystic fibrosis listed by TCRdb under 2021. As for the study more broadly: Around 3.1 micrograms of fragmented DNA went through around 14 PCR cycles to produce barcoded libraries. To assess genetic influence on V and J gene usage, the study compared TCR beta repertoires within and across 16 monozygotic twin pairs with cystic fibrosis. Made up mostly of children and adolescents, the cohort included ten female and six male twin pairs ranging in age from about 2.0 to 36.4 years, with a median of about 8.6 years. On the day blood was drawn, the twins' weight-for-height and FEVPerc (FEV1 disease centile) were ranked against those of the approximately 990 cohort participants. Data for three of the twin pairs had been reported earlier in a different context.

Comments on this clone: Its antigen remains unidentified. The record has no base qualities; no much larger clone is one base away.

The germline V gene yields SGHRS for CDR1 and YFSETQ for CDR2. The CDR3 runs 16 amino acids, cysteine and phenylalanine included. CDR3 DNA is the only sequence kept; it has 48 bases, read in frame from the first base. Trimming takes 3 bases from V and 1 base from J, and the germline ends sit 16 bases apart. What the study reported, not specific to this receptor: The cohort was small, and the number of shared CDR3s showed no association with age, concordance or disease severity. Simpson clonality was generally low (median about 0.01), which suggests a naive-dominated repertoire, and clonality was higher in the most severely affected patients. Sharing of nucleotide-identical clonotypes was significantly greater within monozygotic CF twin pairs than between unrelated CF individuals (P = 0.000026, Mann-Whitney). The greatest similarity to the co-twin was observed for V gene usage in 13 of 16 pairs and for J usage in 8 of 16 pairs, which suggested genetic constraints.

The twin pairs came from the European Cystic Fibrosis Twin and Sibling Study Cohort, which recruited patients from 150 or so CF clinics across 14 European countries. Zygosity and CFTR genotype were verified in-house, with zygosity tested by multiplex PCR of nine short tandem repeat loci. Peripheral blood was taken from each twin, and clinical parameters were recorded on the day of blood sampling. Genomic DNA was isolated from peripheral blood cells with phenol/chloroform and kept in TE buffer at 4 degrees C. Following the manufacturer's instructions, TCR beta CDR3 regions were amplified by multiplex PCR with the immunoSEQ immune profiling system. An Illumina NextSeq system was used for sequencing. The authors processed their data as follows. Sequence data were processed on the immunoSEQ Analyzer platform, and clonality was calculated as the square root of Simpson's index of productive rearrangements. Similarity in V and J usage was measured by Jensen-Shannon distance, and OLGA was used to compute CDR3 generation probabilities. The researchers looked up shared CDR3 sequences in the immuneACCESS database (August 2020) and in VDJdb (December 2020). In its TCRdb copy, this immuneACCESS table keeps in-frame sequences only and misses some clones. Where compared with another copy, unresolved V genes explain less than half of these, and the others have no known cause. D and trimming were read from the DNA, whereas the V and J calls and clone size are those reported in that table. The sample includes roughly 32,000 clones, with around 96% observed a single time. In total, the top ten clones hold 0.17% of the sample.

Sequencing was carried out using blood. This chain is built from TRBV5-1 and TRBJ1-1; matching of 6 bases hints at TRBD1 as the D gene. The clonotype comes from a girl aged 2-9 years with cystic fibrosis. The nucleotides are TGCGCCAGCAGCTCTCTAGGGGGGATTGAGAACACTGAAGCTTTCTTT. It specifies CASSSLGGIENTEAFF.